Listed below are T cell receptor beta chains from one sample, sequenced in a study of blood T cells in healthy people across ages. Via MiXCR, TCRdb re-called the 5' RACE reads, giving one row per CDR3 protein. The table lists some 1.7 million distinct CDR3 sequences, roughly 27% of them singletons, with 7% to 9% in the top ten. The source material was blood. All receptors come from a woman between 25 and 40 years old in good health. CDR3s leave out the opening cysteine and the closing phenylalanine or tryptophan.

V gene	J gene	CDR3 protein
TRBV4-3	.	ASSHRTSGSEQY
TRBV24-1	TRBJ1-1	ATSDLSRGREAF
TRBV6-2/TRBV6-3	TRBJ2-4	AGSLIGTKNIQY
TRBV4-1	TRBJ1-5	ASSQEARGPAQPQH
TRBV6-8	TRBJ2-3	ASSYPSSAWGDTQY
TRBV12-3/TRBV12-4	TRBJ1-1	ASSLFGDRDSGTEAF
TRBV5-1	TRBJ1-2	ASSDGTAAANYGYT
TRBV5-1	TRBJ2-3	ASSLSTTVGGTQY
TRBV5-1	TRBJ2-3	ASSNGGASDTQY
TRBV20-1	TRBJ2-3	SASGTASTDTQY
TRBV6-2/TRBV6-3	TRBJ1-5	ASSSGLQGNQPQH
TRBV20-1	TRBJ1-5	SASTRRGNQPQH
TRBV9	TRBJ2-4	ASSARTGSGGEQY
TRBV10-3	TRBJ1-4	AISESPSLLNEKLF
TRBV5-1	TRBJ2-5	ASSSGRLAEETQY
TRBV7-8	TRBJ2-1	ASSLSEEQF
TRBV6-6	TRBJ2-7	ASSYRGQGYEQY
TRBV9	TRBJ2-3	ASMPMGTRTDTQY
TRBV6-5	TRBJ2-5	ASSYGSGVREQY
TRBV9	TRBJ2-1	ASSVEGQEKRNEQF
TRBV7-9	TRBJ1-2	ASSLAGRGNGYT
TRBV7-2	TRBJ1-5	ASSPRGGRVNQPQH
TRBV20-1	TRBJ2-3	SARTRRRVTSADTQY
TRBV20-1	TRBJ2-1	SARVGRTDNEQF
TRBV10-3	TRBJ1-2	AISEEGMVGYT
TRBV3-1	TRBJ1-2	TSSQDSSRGYT